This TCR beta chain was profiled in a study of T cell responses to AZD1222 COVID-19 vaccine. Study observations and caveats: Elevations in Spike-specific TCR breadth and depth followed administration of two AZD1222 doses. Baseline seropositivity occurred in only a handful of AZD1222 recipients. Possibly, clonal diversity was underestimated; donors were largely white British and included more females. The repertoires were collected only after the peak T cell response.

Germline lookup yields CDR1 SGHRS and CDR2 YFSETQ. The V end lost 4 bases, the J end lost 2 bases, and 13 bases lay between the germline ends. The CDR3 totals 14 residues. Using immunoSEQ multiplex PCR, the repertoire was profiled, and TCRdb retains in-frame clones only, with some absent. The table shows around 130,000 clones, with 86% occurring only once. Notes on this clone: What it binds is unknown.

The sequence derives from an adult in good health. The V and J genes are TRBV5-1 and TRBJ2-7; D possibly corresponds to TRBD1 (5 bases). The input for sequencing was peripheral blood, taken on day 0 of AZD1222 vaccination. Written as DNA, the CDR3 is TGCGCCAGCAGCGGGGCAGGGCTGGCCTACGAGCAGTACTTC. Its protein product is CASSGAGLAYEQYF.